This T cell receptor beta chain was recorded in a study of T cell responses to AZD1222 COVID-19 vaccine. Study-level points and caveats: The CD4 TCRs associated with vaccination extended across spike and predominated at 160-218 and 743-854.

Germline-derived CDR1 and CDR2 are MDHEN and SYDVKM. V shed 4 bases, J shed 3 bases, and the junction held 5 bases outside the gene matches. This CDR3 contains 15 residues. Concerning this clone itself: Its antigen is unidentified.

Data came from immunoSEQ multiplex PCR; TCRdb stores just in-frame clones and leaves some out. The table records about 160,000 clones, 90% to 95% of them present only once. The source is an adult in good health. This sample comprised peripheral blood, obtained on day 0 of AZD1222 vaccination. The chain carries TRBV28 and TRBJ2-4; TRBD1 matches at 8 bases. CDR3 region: CASSSDDRGKNIQYF. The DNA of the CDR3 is TGTGCCAGCAGTTCAGACGACAGGGGCAAAAACATTCAGTACTTC.